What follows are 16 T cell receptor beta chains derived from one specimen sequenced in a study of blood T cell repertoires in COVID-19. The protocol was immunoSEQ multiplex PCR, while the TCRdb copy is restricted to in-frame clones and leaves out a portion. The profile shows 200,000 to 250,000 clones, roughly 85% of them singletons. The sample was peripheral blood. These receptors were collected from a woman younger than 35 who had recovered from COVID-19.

Here the CDR3 DNA reads TGTGCCAGCTCACCACCGAATGGGGGCGCGGGAAACACCATATATTTT. This sequence encodes CASSPPNGGAGNTIYF. The chain has TRBV18 and TRBJ1-3, with a weak D call TRBD1 (6 bases). CDR1 and CDR2 (germline): KGHSH, LQKENI. The length of the CDR3 is 16 residues. Trimming took 0 bases from V and 4 from J, leaving 13 bases between them.

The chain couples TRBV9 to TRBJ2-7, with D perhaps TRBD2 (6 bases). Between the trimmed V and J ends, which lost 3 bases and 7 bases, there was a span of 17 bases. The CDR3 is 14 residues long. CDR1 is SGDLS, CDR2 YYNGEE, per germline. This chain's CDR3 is CASSAGRSLGEQYF. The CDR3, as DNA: TGTGCCAGCAGCGCGGGGAGGAGTCTGGGTGAGCAGTACTTC.

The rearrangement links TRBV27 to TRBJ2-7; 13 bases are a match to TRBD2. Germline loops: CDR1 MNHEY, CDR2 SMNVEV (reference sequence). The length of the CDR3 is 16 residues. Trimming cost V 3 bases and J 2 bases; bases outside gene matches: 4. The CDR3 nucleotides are TGTGCCAGCAGTTTCTCACTAGCGGGAGGGCCCTACGAGCAGTACTTC. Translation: CASSFSLAGGPYEQYF.

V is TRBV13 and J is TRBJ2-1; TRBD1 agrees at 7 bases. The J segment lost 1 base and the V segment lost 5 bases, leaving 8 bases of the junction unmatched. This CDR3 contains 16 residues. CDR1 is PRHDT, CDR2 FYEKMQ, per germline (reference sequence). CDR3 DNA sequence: TGTGCCAGCAGCGATCGACAGGGTACGTCCTACAATGAGCAGTTCTTC. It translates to CASSDRQGTSYNEQFF.

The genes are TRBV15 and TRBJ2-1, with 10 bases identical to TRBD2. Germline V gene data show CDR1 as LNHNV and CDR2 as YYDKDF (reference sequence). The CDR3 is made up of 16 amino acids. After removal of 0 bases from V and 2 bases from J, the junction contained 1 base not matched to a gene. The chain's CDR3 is CATSREGTSAYNEQFF. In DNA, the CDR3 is TGTGCCACCAGCAGAGAGGGGACTAGCGCCTACAATGAGCAGTTCTTC.

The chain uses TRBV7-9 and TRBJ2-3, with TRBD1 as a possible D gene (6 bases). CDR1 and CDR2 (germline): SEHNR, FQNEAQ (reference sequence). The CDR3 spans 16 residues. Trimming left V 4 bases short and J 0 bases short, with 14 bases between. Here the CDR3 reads CASSWGQGQSTDTQYF. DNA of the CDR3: TGTGCCAGCAGCTGGGGGCAGGGCCAAAGCACAGATACGCAGTATTTT.

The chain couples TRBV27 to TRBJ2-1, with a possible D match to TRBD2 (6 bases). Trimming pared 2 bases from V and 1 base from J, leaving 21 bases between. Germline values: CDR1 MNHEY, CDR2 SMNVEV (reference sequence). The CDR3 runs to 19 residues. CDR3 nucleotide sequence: TGTGCCAGCAGTTTACGGGGAGGCAACGCCGGGATATCCTACAATGAGCAGTTCTTC. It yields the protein CASSLRGGNAGISYNEQFF.

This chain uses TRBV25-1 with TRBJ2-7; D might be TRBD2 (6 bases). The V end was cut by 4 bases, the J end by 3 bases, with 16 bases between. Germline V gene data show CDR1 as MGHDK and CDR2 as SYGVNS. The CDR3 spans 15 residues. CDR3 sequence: CASSGGTVELYEQYF. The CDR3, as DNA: TGTGCCAGCAGTGGCGGGACGGTCGAACTCTACGAGCAGTACTTC.

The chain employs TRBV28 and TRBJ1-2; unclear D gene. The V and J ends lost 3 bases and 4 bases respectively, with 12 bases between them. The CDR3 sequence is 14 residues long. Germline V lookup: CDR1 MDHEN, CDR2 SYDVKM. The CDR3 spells CASSFVESVYGYTF. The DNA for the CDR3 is TGTGCCAGCAGTTTTGTGGAGAGCGTCTATGGCTACACCTTC.

Here the CDR3 reads CASSLEAGDSYNEQFF. DNA for the CDR3: TGCGCCAGCAGCTTGGAGGCGGGGGATTCCTACAATGAGCAGTTCTTC. The chain has TRBV5-1 and TRBJ2-1; 7 bases are a match to TRBD2. The CDR3 length is 16 residues. The germline CDR1 and CDR2 sequences are SGHRS and YFSETQ. J was trimmed by 1 base and V by 0 bases; bases with no gene match: 4.

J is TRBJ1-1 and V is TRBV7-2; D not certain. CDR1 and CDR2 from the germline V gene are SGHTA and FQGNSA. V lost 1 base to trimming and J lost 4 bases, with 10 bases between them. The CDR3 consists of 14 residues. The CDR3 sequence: CASSLEWSSTEAFF. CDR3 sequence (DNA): TGTGCCAGCAGCTTAGAGTGGAGTAGCACTGAAGCTTTCTTT.

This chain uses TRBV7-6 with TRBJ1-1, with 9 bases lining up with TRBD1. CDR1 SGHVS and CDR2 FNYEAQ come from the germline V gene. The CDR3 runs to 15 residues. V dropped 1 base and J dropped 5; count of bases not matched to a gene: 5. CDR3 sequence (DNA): TGTGCCAGCAGCTTAGAGGGGACAGGGTTGACTGAAGCTTTCTTT. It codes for CASSLEGTGLTEAFF.

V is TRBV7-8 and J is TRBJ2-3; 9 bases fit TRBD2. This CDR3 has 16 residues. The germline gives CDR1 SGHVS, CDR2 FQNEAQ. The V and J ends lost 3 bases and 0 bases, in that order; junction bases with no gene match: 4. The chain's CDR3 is CASSLGREGSTDTQYF. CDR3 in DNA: TGTGCCAGCAGCTTGGGGCGGGAGGGGAGCACAGATACGCAGTATTTT.

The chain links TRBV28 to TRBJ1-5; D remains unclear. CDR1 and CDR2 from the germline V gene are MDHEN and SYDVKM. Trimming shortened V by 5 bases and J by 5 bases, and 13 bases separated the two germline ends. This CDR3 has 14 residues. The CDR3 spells CASSLHAGYQPQHF. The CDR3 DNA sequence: TGTGCCAGCAGTCTACACGCGGGGTATCAGCCCCAGCATTTT. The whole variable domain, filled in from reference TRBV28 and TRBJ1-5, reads DVKVTQSSRYLVKRTGEKVFLECVQDMDHENMFWYRQDPGLGLRLIYFSYDVKMKEKGDIPEGYSVSREKKERFSLILESASTNQTSMYLCASSLHAGYQPQHFGDGTRLSIL.

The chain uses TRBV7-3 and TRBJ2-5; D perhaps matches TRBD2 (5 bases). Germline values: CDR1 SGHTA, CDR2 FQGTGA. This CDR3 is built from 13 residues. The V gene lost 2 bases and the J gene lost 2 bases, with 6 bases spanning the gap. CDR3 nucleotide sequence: TGTGCCAGCAGCTTAGGCGGGCAAGAGACCCAGTACTTC. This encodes CASSLGGQETQYF.

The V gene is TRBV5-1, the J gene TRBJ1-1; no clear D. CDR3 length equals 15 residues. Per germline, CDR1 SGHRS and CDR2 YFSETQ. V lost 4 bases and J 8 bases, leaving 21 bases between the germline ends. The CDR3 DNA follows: TGCGCCAGCAGCACCTCGAGTCCGATCCGACAAGAAGCTTTCTTT. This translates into CASSTSSPIRQEAFF.